This T cell receptor beta chain came from a study of blood T cell repertoires in COVID-19. Study background: Acute and convalescent COVID-19 specimens originated in the United States, Italy and Spain. Nucleic acid was either cDNA or gDNA, and it came from T cells, B-cell-depleted T cells, or PBMCs.

Authors' methods: For nucleated cells, counts were estimated from reference gene primer amplification. TCRdb's copy holds only in-frame clones and misses some; the assay was immunoSEQ multiplex PCR. That table supplies the V and J calls and clone size; D and trimming were determined from the DNA. This sample has about 170,000 clones, with 83% found just once. The length of the CDR3 is 16 residues. Germline loops: CDR1 SGHRS, CDR2 YFSETQ. The ends lost 0 bases at V and 2 bases at J; junction bases unmatched: 4. Sequencing was performed on peripheral blood. This rearrangement joins TRBV5-1 to TRBJ2-3; 9 bases align to TRBD1. This receptor was obtained from a woman older than 75 with acute or convalescent COVID-19. CDR3 sequence: CASSLVRTGATDTQYF. In DNA, the CDR3 is TGCGCCAGCAGCTTGGTTCGGACAGGGGCCACAGATACGCAGTATTTT.